This T cell receptor beta chain was sequenced for a study of molecular identifiers for immune sequencing clone quantification. General study points: Clones carrying above 20 RNA copies accounted for over 99% of effector molecules, under 1% in naive cells.

CDR3 length: 12 residues. Germline CDR1 reads SNHLY; CDR2 reads FYNNEI. Libraries of naive CD8 T cells were made from about 21,000 to 970,000 sorted cells. They used 10%, 30% or 50% RNA. Naive CD8 T cells were sorted as CD8+CD4-CCR7+CD45RA+. TCRdb used MiXCR to reprocess the PCR reads, holding one entry per CDR3 protein. Among about 640,000 distinct CDR3 sequences listed, 20% were seen once. This clonotype was counted a few times. Antigen specificity is unknown. A read error may produce the germline difference seen at one junction end. The chain links TRBV2 to TRBJ2-1; D not certain. Sequenced material: naive CD8+ T cells from blood, with Jurkat cell RNA spiked in. This sample's subset: FACS-sorted CD8+CD4-CCR7+CD45RA+ naive T cells. This receptor was identified in a human donor in good health. Some libraries in this study had Jurkat cell RNA spiked in. In DNA, the CDR3 is TGTGCCAGCAGCGAAGTTCTACCTGAGCAGTTCTTC. Its protein product is CASSEVLPEQFF.